These T cell receptor beta chains were read from a single sample in a study of cytomegalovirus exposure and HLA in healthy donors. Clones were sequenced by immunoSEQ multiplex PCR, and TCRdb holds only the in-frame ones, with some missing. The sample has approximately 220,000 clones, approximately 82% seen once. Sequenced: PBMCs. Every receptor here comes from a man between 18 and 35 years old in good health and CMV-seronegative. The CDR3 runs from the conserved cysteine through the conserved F or W. The D gene is left open where the match is weak. Clone size, where shown, is once, few, many, or a class for clones that have expanded.

>TRBJ2-7|TRBV4-2|TRBD2|.
CASSREAAGVGEQYF
TGTGCCAGCAGCCGAGAGGCGGCGGGAGTTGGCGAGCAGTACTTC
>TRBJ2-7|TRBV19|.|.
CASSIAGYEQYF
TGTGCCAGTAGTATAGCGGGCTACGAGCAGTACTTC
>TRBJ2-5|TRBV6-1|.|.
CASTIAHRGETQYF
TGTGCCAGCACTATAGCCCACCGAGGAGAGACCCAGTACTTC
>TRBJ2-7|TRBV6-6|TRBD2|.
CASSYGLAGSHEQYF
TGTGCCAGCAGTTACGGGCTAGCGGGTTCCCACGAGCAGTACTTC
>TRBJ2-7|TRBV30|TRBD1|few
CAWEGTGGPYEQYF
TGTGCCTGGGAAGGGACAGGGGGCCCCTACGAGCAGTACTTC
>TRBJ1-2|TRBV6-5|TRBD1|.
CASSSQGALSYGYTF
TGTGCCAGCAGTTCACAGGGGGCGTTAAGCTATGGCTACACCTTC
>TRBJ2-7|TRBV9|.|.
CASYRSHEQYF
TGTGCCAGCTACCGGTCCCACGAGCAGTACTTC
>TRBJ2-7|TRBV5-6|TRBD2|few
CASSSGTSVRSQYF
TGTGCCAGCAGCTCCGGGACTAGCGTCCGGTCGCAGTACTTC
>TRBJ2-5|TRBV5-1|.|.
CASSSGFVGLRGETQYF
TGCGCCAGCAGCTCGGGATTCGTGGGACTCAGGGGGGAGACCCAGTACTTC
>TRBJ1-5|TRBV18|.|.
CASSPDSGGNQPQHF
TGTGCCAGCTCACCGGACAGTGGGGGCAATCAGCCCCAGCATTTT
>TRBJ2-3|TRBV7-9|.|few
CASSFEGTDTQYF
TGTGCCAGCAGCTTTGAGGGCACAGATACGCAGTATTTT
>TRBJ2-2|TRBV27|.|.
CASSFYPAGELFF
TGTGCCAGCAGTTTCTACCCGGCCGGGGAGCTGTTTTTT
>TRBJ1-5|TRBV7-9|TRBD1|once
CASSKQGNQPQHF
TGTGCCAGCAGCAAACAGGGGAATCAGCCCCAGCATTTT
>TRBJ2-6|TRBV5-6|.|.
CASSWGEANVLTF
TGTGCCAGCAGCTGGGGAGAGGCCAACGTCCTGACTTTC
>TRBJ1-1|TRBV6-1|.|few
CASSDTEAFF
TGTGCCAGCAGCGACACTGAAGCTTTCTTT
>TRBJ2-1|TRBV10-3|TRBD2|.
CAISESASGRHEQFF
TGTGCCATCAGTGAGTCAGCTAGCGGGAGGCATGAGCAGTTCTTC